These 10 T cell receptor beta chains were all obtained from the same sample, sequenced in a study of PD-1 blockade in classical Hodgkin lymphoma. Time point indicated: cycle 4 day 1 (C4D1), after six to seven weeks of nivolumab. Relapse was seen in all patients after autologous stem cell transplantation, and brentuximab vedotin exposure was variable. Profiled with immunoSEQ multiplex PCR; TCRdb holds only in-frame clones, not every one. The data hold approximately 29,000 clones, with about 80% observed a single time. The sample in question was peripheral blood mononuclear cells (PBMCs), obtained before the fourth cycle of nivolumab. The receptors derive from a human donor with classical Hodgkin lymphoma.

This chain links TRBV2 with TRBJ2-7; a weak D match, TRBD1 (6 bases). CDR1 SNHLY and CDR2 FYNNEI come from the germline V gene. Trimming removed 7 bases at V and 7 bases at J, with 26 bases between. The CDR3 sequence is 16 residues long. As DNA, the CDR3 is TGTGCCAGCATGTACGGACAGACCGGGACCCTTAGGGAGCAGTACTTC. This encodes CASMYGQTGTLREQYF.

The chain joins TRBV6-1 to TRBJ2-7; perhaps TRBD1 as D (5 bases). The CDR3 loop spans 14 amino acids. The V gene's germline CDR1 is MNHNS and CDR2 SASEGT. V lost 3 bases to trimming and J lost 4 bases, with 13 bases between them. CDR3: CASSDRAGLYEQYF. CDR3 sequence (DNA): TGTGCCAGCAGTGATAGAGCAGGGTTGTACGAGCAGTACTTC.

The gene calls are TRBV10-3 and TRBJ2-2, with 8 bases that match TRBD1. With 6 bases clipped from V and 1 base from J, the junction kept 1 base outside the gene matches. Germline CDR1 and CDR2: ENHRY and SYGVKD. The CDR3 is made up of 14 amino acids. In DNA, the CDR3 is TGTGCCATCAGGGGGACAGGGAACACCGGGGAGCTGTTTTTT. Protein sequence: CAIRGTGNTGELFF.

This rearrangement joins TRBV27 to TRBJ1-5; D may be TRBD1 (5 bases). Germline loops: CDR1 MNHEY, CDR2 SMNVEV (reference sequence). V gave up 6 bases and J gave up 1 base, with 10 bases separating them. The CDR3 spans 14 residues. The CDR3 is CASSQHRSNQPQHF. CDR3 nucleotide sequence: TGTGCCAGCAGCCAACACAGGAGCAATCAGCCCCAGCATTTT.

This sequence joins TRBV15 and TRBJ2-3; D is undetermined. V lost 0 bases, J lost 1 base, and 5 bases lay in between. The CDR3 totals 14 residues. Germline V gene sequence: CDR1 LNHNV, CDR2 YYDKDF (reference sequence). The CDR3, as DNA: TGTGCCACCAGCAGAGATCTGCGCACAGATACGCAGTATTTT. This gives the protein CATSRDLRTDTQYF.

This rearrangement joins TRBV6-4 to TRBJ2-1, with a weak D call TRBD2 (6 bases). The CDR3 covers 15 residues. Germline values: CDR1 MRHNA, CDR2 SNTAGT. The V end lost 5 bases, the J end lost 2 bases, and 13 bases lay between the germline ends. The CDR3 region has the DNA TGTGCCAGCAGTCCGCGGGGACTCCCCTACAATGAGCAGTTCTTC. Protein product: CASSPRGLPYNEQFF.

DNA of the CDR3: TGTGCCAGCAGCTTCTCATCGGGGGGCTACGCCTACAATGAGCAGTTCTTC. This translates into CASSFSSGGYAYNEQFF. The chain is built from TRBV9 and TRBJ2-1; possibly TRBD2 for D (7 bases). Trimming took off 4 bases at V and 2 bases at J, with 19 bases between the two ends. Germline V gives CDR1 SGDLS, CDR2 YYNGEE. CDR3 length equals 17 residues.

V gene TRBV9 combines with J gene TRBJ2-5; D is possibly TRBD1 (5 bases). The CDR3 has 13 amino acids. From germline, CDR1 is SGDLS and CDR2 YYNGEE. V was cut by 4 bases and J by 2 bases, with 9 bases left in between. In DNA, the CDR3 is TGTGCCAGCAGCTTCAGGGTACAAGAGACCCAGTACTTC. Translating it yields CASSFRVQETQYF. The variable domain in full, completed from reference TRBV9 and TRBJ2-5, reads DSGVTQTPKHLITATGQRVTLRCSPRSGDLSVYWYQQSLDQGLQFLIQYYNGEERAKGNILERFSAQQFPDLHSELNLSSLELGDSALYFCASSFRVQETQYFGPGTRLLVL.

The V call is TRBV6-1, the J call TRBJ2-6; D unclear. The V and J ends lost 8 bases and 1 base respectively, with 6 bases between them. The CDR3 sequence is 13 residues long. CDR1 and CDR2 (germline): MNHNS, SASEGT. The CDR3 region has the DNA TGTGCCAGCGGGGATTCTGGGGCCAACGTCCTGACTTTC. Its protein is CASGDSGANVLTF.

This chain connects TRBV25-1 to TRBJ1-4; a weak D match, TRBD1 (5 bases). The CDR3 spans 14 residues. Germline V gene sequence: CDR1 MGHDK, CDR2 SYGVNS. Trimming pared 4 bases from V and 8 bases from J, leaving 14 bases between. CDR3 amino acids: CASSVGQGGEKLFF. The CDR3 DNA reads as TGTGCCAGCAGTGTGGGCCAGGGCGGCGAAAAACTGTTTTTT.